This record concerns one TCR beta chain sequence. Its antigen is not known. This entry comes from a study of cytomegalovirus exposure and HLA in healthy donors. Study details: Earlier, 95 million to 140 million unique TCR beta sequences were recovered from roughly 170 million T cells by an analysis.

Healthy bone marrow donors made up the donor group. Study conclusions and caveats: There were some V segments, including TRBV6-2 and TRBV6-3, excluded as indistinguishable.

J lost 7 bases, V lost 5 bases, and 13 bases had no gene match. The CDR3 contains 17 residues. Germline V gene data show CDR1 as LNHDA and CDR2 as SQIVND (reference sequence). The study ran its PCR with 60 Vbeta and 13 Jbeta primers. Measured with immunoSEQ multiplex PCR; TCRdb has only the in-frame clones, and not every one. The table has some 180,000 clones, over 65% seen once. The J gene is TRBJ2-3, the V gene TRBV19; 12 bases agree with TRBD1. Sequenced: PBMCs. This receptor was identified in a man younger than 30 in good health and CMV-seronegative. The CDR3 reads CASSSKGQGANKHTQYF. CDR3 bases: TGTGCCAGTAGTTCTAAGGGACAGGGGGCGAATAAGCATACGCAGTATTTT.